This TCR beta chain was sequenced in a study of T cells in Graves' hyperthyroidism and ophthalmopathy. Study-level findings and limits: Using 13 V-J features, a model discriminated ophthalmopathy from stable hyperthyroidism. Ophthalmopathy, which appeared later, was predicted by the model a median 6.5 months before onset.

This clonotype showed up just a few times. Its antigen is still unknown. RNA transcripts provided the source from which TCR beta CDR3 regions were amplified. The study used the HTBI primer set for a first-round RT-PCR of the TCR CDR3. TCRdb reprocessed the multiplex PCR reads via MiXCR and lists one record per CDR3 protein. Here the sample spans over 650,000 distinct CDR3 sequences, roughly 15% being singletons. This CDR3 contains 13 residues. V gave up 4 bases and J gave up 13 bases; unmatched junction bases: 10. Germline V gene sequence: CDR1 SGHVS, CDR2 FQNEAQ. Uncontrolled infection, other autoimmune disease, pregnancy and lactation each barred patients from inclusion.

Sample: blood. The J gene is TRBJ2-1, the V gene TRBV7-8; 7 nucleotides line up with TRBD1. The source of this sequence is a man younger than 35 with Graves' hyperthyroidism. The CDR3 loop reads CASSWASTGLQFF. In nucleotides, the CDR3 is TGTGCCAGCAGCTGGGCCTCGACAGGGCTCCAGTTCTTC.